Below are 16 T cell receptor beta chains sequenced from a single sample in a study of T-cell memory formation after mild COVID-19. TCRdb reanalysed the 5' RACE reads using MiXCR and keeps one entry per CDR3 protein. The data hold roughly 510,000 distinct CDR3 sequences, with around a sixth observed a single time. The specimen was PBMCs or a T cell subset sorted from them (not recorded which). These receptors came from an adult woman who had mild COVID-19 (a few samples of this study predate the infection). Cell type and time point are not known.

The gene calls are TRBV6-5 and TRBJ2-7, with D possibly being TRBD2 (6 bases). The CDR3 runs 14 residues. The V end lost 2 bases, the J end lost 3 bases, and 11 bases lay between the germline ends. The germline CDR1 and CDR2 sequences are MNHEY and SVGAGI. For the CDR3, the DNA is TGTGCCAGCAGTTACGTGGGAGGTATCTACGAGCAGTACTTC. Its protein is CASSYVGGIYEQYF.

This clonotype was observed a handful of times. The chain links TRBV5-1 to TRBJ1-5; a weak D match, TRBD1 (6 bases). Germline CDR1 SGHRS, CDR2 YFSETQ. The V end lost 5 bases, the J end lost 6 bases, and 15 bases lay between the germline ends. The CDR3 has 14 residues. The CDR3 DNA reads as TGCGCCAGCAGTCCGGTGGCAGGGGTTCAGCCCCAGCATTTT. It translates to CASSPVAGVQPQHF. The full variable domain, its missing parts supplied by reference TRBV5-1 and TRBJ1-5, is KAGVTQTPRYLIKTRGQQVTLSCSPISGHRSVSWYQQTPGQGLQFLFEYFSETQRNKGNFPGRFSGRQFSNSRSEMNVSTLELGDSALYLCASSPVAGVQPQHFGDGTRLSIL.

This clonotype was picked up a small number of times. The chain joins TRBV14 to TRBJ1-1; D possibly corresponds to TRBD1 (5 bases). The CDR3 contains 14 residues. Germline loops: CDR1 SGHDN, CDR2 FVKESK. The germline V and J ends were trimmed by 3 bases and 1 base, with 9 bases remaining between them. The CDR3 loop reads CASSHLTGNTEAFF. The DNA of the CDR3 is TGTGCCAGCAGCCACCTAACAGGGAACACTGAAGCTTTCTTT.

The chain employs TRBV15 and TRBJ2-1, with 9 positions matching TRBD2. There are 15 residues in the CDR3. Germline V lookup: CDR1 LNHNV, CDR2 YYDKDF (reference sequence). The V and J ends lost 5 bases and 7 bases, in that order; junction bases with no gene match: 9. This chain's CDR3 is CATSENPGLANEQFF. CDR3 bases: TGTGCCACCAGCGAAAACCCGGGACTAGCTAATGAGCAGTTCTTC.

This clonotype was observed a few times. For the CDR3, the DNA is TGTGCCAGCAGTAGGGACAGGGGGCGCCACGGGGAGCTGTTTTTT. Translated, it gives CASSRDRGRHGELFF. This chain links TRBV6-5 with TRBJ2-2, with 12 bases that match TRBD1. Germline CDR1 and CDR2: MNHEY and SVGAGI. With 5 bases clipped from V and 7 bases from J, the junction kept 5 bases outside the gene matches. The CDR3 spans 15 residues.

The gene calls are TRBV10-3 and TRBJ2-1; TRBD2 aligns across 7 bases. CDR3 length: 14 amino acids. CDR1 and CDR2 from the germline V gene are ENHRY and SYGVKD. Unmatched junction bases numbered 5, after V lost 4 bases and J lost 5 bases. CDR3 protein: CAISVLAENNEQFF. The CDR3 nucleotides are TGTGCCATCAGTGTTCTAGCGGAGAACAATGAGCAGTTCTTC.

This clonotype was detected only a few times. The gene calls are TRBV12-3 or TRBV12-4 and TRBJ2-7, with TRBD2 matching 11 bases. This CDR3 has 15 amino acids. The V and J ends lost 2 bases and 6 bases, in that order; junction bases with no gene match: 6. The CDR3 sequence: CASSLLAGGGREQYF. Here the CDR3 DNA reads TGTGCCAGCAGTTTATTAGCGGGAGGGGGCCGCGAGCAGTACTTC.

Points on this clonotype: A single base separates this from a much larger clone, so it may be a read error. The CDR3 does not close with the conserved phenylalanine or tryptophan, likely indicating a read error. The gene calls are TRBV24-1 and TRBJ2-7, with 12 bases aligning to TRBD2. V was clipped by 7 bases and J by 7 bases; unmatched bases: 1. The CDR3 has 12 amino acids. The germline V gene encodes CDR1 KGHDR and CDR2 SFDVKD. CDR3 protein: CATRGLAGEQYL. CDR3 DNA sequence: TGTGCCACCAGAGGACTAGCGGGAGAGCAGTACTTA.

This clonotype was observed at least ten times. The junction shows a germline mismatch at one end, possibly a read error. CDR3 nucleotides: TGTGCCAGCAGCCAAGCTGTGACAGGGGGCTATGGCTACACCTTC. It specifies CASSQAVTGGYGYTF. The chain uses TRBV4-3 and TRBJ1-2, with TRBD1 identical over 9 bases. CDR1 and CDR2 (germline): LGHNA, YSLEER. The CDR3 extends over 15 amino acids.

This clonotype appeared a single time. The CDR3 here is CASSLWRVNYGYTF. The CDR3 nucleotides are TGTGCCAGCAGCTTATGGAGGGTCAACTATGGCTACACCTTC. V and J are TRBV7-2 and TRBJ1-2; D gene uncertain. Trimming left V 2 bases short and J 2 bases short, with 9 bases between. The CDR3 is 14 residues long. Germline lookup yields CDR1 SGHTA and CDR2 FQGNSA. The full variable domain, with the rest looked up from reference TRBV7-2 and TRBJ1-2, is GAGVSQSPSNKVTEKGKDVELRCDPISGHTALYWYRQSLGQGLEFLIYFQGNSAPDKSGLPSDRFSAERTGGSVSTLTIQRTQQEDSAVYLCASSLWRVNYGYTFGSGTRLTVV.

CDR3 in DNA: TGTGCCAGCAGCCAAACGATAGGACAGTCGCTTTATAGCAATCAGCCCCAGCATTTT. Its translation is CASSQTIGQSLYSNQPQHF. The J gene is TRBJ1-5, the V gene TRBV3-1; maybe TRBD1 (6 bases). Germline V gene sequence: CDR1 LGHDT, CDR2 YNNKEL (reference sequence). Trimming left V 2 bases short and J 0 bases short, with 20 bases between. The CDR3 sequence is 19 residues long.

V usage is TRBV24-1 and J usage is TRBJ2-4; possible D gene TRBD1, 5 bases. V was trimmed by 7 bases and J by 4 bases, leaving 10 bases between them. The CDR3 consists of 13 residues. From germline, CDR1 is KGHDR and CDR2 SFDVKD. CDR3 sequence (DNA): TGTGCCACCAGCAGGACACAAAAAAACATTCAGTACTTC. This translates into CATSRTQKNIQYF.

The CDR3 protein is CATSGPQGNTGELFF. The DNA of the CDR3 is TGTGCCACCAGTGGCCCACAGGGTAACACCGGGGAGCTGTTTTTT. J is TRBJ2-2 and V is TRBV24-1; maybe TRBD1 (6 bases). This CDR3 contains 15 residues. V lost 5 bases and J lost 2, with 11 bases in between. The V gene's germline CDR1 is KGHDR and CDR2 SFDVKD.

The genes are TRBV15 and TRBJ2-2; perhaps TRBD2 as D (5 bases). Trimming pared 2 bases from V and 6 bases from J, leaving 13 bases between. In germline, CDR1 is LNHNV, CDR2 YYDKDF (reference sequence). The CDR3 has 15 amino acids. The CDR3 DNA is TGTGCCACCAGCAGATCGCGGGCCAGCGCCGGGGAGCTGTTTTTT. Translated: CATSRSRASAGELFF.

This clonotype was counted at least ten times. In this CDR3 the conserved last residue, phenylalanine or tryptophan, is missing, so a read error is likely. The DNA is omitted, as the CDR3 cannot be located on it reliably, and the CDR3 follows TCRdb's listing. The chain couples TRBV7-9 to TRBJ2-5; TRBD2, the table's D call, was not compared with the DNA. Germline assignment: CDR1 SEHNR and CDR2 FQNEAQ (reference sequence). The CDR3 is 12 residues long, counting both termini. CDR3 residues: CASSLAGPGLAI.

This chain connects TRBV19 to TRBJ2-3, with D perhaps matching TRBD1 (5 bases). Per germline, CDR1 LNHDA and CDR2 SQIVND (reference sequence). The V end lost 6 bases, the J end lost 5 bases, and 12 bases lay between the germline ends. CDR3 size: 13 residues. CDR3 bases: TGTGCCAGTAGCACTCTGACAGAAGATACGCAGTATTTT. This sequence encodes CASSTLTEDTQYF.